Listed here is a single T cell receptor beta chain. This sample stems from a study of control samples from healthy donors and cancer patients. The CDR3 has 15 amino acids. The junction had 14 bases not matched to a gene; V was cut back by 6 bases and J by 4 bases. The V gene's germline CDR1 is SQVTM and CDR2 ANQGSEA. The protocol was immunoSEQ multiplex PCR, while the TCRdb copy is restricted to in-frame clones and leaves out a portion. The profile shows approximately 150,000 clones, about nine tenths of them singletons. This clonotype was obtained from a woman aged 40 to 55 in good health. The specimen was blood. The chain joins TRBV29-1 to TRBJ1-1, with TRBD1 matching 7 bases. In DNA form, the CDR3 reads TGCAGCGTCCAATTAGGGACAGCAATTGGCACTGAAGCTTTCTTT. Amino acids: CSVQLGTAIGTEAFF.